One sample yielded the 25 T cell receptor beta chains listed below, sequenced in a study of early T cells in non-severe SARS-CoV-2 infection. One entry per CDR3 protein results from TCRdb running MiXCR on the 5' RACE reads. This sample has some 77,000 distinct CDR3 sequences, with 9.5% to 15% found just once. Material: whole blood. Every receptor here comes from an adult who was a healthcare worker with PCR-confirmed SARS-CoV-2 infection or an uninfected control (not recorded which).

The sample holds many counts of this clonotype. This sequence joins TRBV28 and TRBJ2-6, with 7 nucleotides matching TRBD1. The CDR3 covers 16 residues. The V gene's germline CDR1 is MDHEN and CDR2 SYDVKM. The V segment lost 7 bases and the J segment 2 bases; nucleotides outside the gene matches: 8. The CDR3 protein is CASTRGQLAGANVLTF. CDR3 coding DNA: TGTGCCAGCACTAGGGGGCAGTTAGCTGGGGCCAACGTCCTGACTTTC.

Comments on this clonotype: One end of the junction does not line up with germline, which may come from a read error. CDR3 DNA: TGTGCTAGCAGCCGGGGGCTGGACTACGAGCAGTACTTC. It codes for CASSRGLDYEQYF. This sequence joins TRBV7-7 and TRBJ2-7; D possibly matches TRBD1 or TRBD2 (6 bases each). The CDR3 contains 13 residues. Germline CDR1 SSHAT, CDR2 FNYEAQ (reference sequence).

Ten or more counts support this clonotype. The gene calls are TRBV7-2 and TRBJ2-7; the D is unclear. Trimming stripped 5 bases from V and 4 bases from J, with 15 bases between. The V gene's germline CDR1 is SGHTA and CDR2 FQGNSA. CDR3 length: 14 residues. The CDR3 spells CASSPLAASYEQYF. For the CDR3, the DNA is TGTGCCAGCAGCCCCTTGGCAGCGAGTTACGAGCAGTACTTC.

This clonotype was detected only a few times. The chain employs TRBV7-6 and TRBJ1-6; 10 bases match TRBD1. CDR3 length: 15 residues. Germline CDR1 is SGHVS and CDR2 is FNYEAQ. V was clipped by 4 bases and J by 8 bases; unmatched bases: 5. The CDR3 nucleotides are TGTGCCAGCAGCTCCTTGGACAGGGGGGATTCACCCCTCCACTTT. This gives the protein CASSSLDRGDSPLHF.

The chain's CDR3 is CASSVAGEADTQYF. The CDR3 DNA follows: TGTGCCAGCAGCGTAGCGGGAGAGGCAGATACGCAGTATTTT. The chain combines TRBV9 with TRBJ2-3; maybe TRBD2 (6 bases). V lost 0 bases and J lost 4, with 9 bases in between. The CDR3 contains 14 residues. Germline CDR1 reads SGDLS; CDR2 reads YYNGEE.

The chain recombines TRBV12-3 or TRBV12-4 with TRBJ1-1, with 8 bases fitting TRBD1. J lost 3 bases, V lost 5 bases, and 5 bases had no gene match. This CDR3 is 14 amino acids long. CDR3: CASSRGQGYTEAFF. The CDR3 coding sequence is TGTGCCAGCAGTCGAGGACAGGGCTACACTGAAGCTTTCTTT.

This clonotype occurred a few times. This chain joins TRBV20-1 and TRBJ1-2; D ambiguous. This CDR3 is 14 amino acids long. V was trimmed by 1 base and J by 8 bases, leaving 17 bases between them. From germline, CDR1 is DFQATT and CDR2 SNEGSKA (reference sequence). For the CDR3, the DNA is TGCAGTGCTAGAGTGGCCGAGACTCCGGGGGGCTACACCTTC. Translating gives CSARVAETPGGYTF.

The chain employs TRBV29-1 and TRBJ2-1; D call uncertain. The CDR3 is 13 amino acids. V was cut by 0 bases and J by 7 bases, with 10 bases left in between. Germline V gives CDR1 SQVTM, CDR2 ANQGSEA. CDR3 sequence (DNA): TGCAGCGTTGAAGATCCAGGCTTAAATGAGCAGTTCTTC. It encodes CSVEDPGLNEQFF.

This clonotype was counted at least ten times. The chain carries TRBV23-1 and TRBJ1-2; possible D gene TRBD1, 6 bases. TRBV23-1 is an open reading frame whose function is uncertain. Trimming left V 7 bases short and J 13 bases short, with 13 bases between. The CDR3 runs to 10 residues. The chain's CDR3 is CASNGGGGTF. The DNA of the CDR3 is TGCGCCAGCAACGGGGGCGGAGGCACCTTC.

This chain uses TRBV29-1 with TRBJ2-3; D might be TRBD2 (5 bases). CDR1 and CDR2 (germline): SQVTM, ANQGSEA. V lost 0 bases to trimming and J lost 4 bases, with 14 bases between them. CDR3 size: 15 residues. This CDR3 is CSVEDEVTGSDTQYF. CDR3 coding DNA: TGCAGCGTTGAAGATGAGGTAACGGGGTCAGATACGCAGTATTTT.

The genes are TRBV20-1 and TRBJ2-2, with 7 positions matching TRBD2. The V gene end was trimmed by 0 bases and the J gene end by 3 bases; junction bases not matched to a gene: 10. CDR3 length equals 17 residues. Germline values: CDR1 DFQATT, CDR2 SNEGSKA (reference sequence). CDR3 DNA sequence: TGCAGTGCTAGAGATGGTAGGCTAGCGGACGACACCGGGGAGCTGTTTTTT. Its translation: CSARDGRLADDTGELFF.

This clonotype is termed medium-sized. This chain links TRBV11-2 with TRBJ2-2; D uncertain. The CDR3 loop spans 14 amino acids. With 5 bases removed from V and 9 bases from J, the gap between germline ends came to 16 bases. Germline CDR1 and CDR2: SGHAT and FQNNGV. The CDR3 coding sequence is TGTGCCAGCAGCCCGATGGAACCCCCGCGGGAGCTGTTTTTT. This translates into CASSPMEPPRELFF. Together with reference TRBV11-2 and TRBJ2-2, the CDR3 gives the full variable domain: EAGVAQSPRYKIIEKRQSVAFWCNPISGHATLYWYQQILGQGPKLLIQFQNNGVVDDSQLPKDRFSAERLKGVDSTLKIQPAKLEDSAVYLCASSPMEPPRELFFGEGSRLTVL.

This clonotype was counted ten times or more. The chain employs TRBV11-2 and TRBJ2-5; TRBD2 might be the D (6 bases). CDR1 and CDR2 from the germline V gene are SGHAT and FQNNGV. The ends were cut back, 5 bases at V and 6 bases at J, with 25 bases in the middle. The CDR3 has 17 amino acids. CDR3: CASSPFPEEGEVKTQYF. CDR3 in DNA: TGTGCCAGCAGCCCATTCCCAGAGGAGGGTGAGGTGAAGACCCAGTACTTC. The full variable domain, rest sourced from reference TRBV11-2 and TRBJ2-5, is EAGVAQSPRYKIIEKRQSVAFWCNPISGHATLYWYQQILGQGPKLLIQFQNNGVVDDSQLPKDRFSAERLKGVDSTLKIQPAKLEDSAVYLCASSPFPEEGEVKTQYFGPGTRLLVL.

This chain joins TRBV28 and TRBJ2-3; 14 bases agree with TRBD2. Germline values: CDR1 MDHEN, CDR2 SYDVKM. J was trimmed by 6 bases and V by 4 bases; bases with no gene match: 6. The CDR3 spans 16 residues. CDR3 bases: TGTGCCAGCAGTTCCAGACTAGCGGGAGGGTCGGATACGCAGTATTTT. Amino acid sequence: CASSSRLAGGSDTQYF.

The gene calls are TRBV27 and TRBJ1-6; D call uncertain. The CDR3 has 14 residues. CDR1 and CDR2 (germline): MNHEY, SMNVEV (reference sequence). Trimming removed 6 bases from V and 4 bases from J, with 10 bases in between. The CDR3: CASRRELYNSPLHF. The CDR3 region has the DNA TGTGCCAGCAGAAGGGAGTTATATAATTCACCCCTCCACTTT.

This clonotype was counted at least ten times. The chain has TRBV7-9 and TRBJ1-5, with a tentative D call TRBD1 (6 bases). Germline loops: CDR1 SEHNR, CDR2 FQNEAQ (reference sequence). The CDR3 has 15 amino acids. The V end lost 5 bases, the J end lost 3 bases, and 14 bases lay between the germline ends. The CDR3 nucleotides are TGTGCCAGCAGCGCACAGGGTGATAACAATCAGCCCCAGCATTTT. It is translated as CASSAQGDNNQPQHF.

This chain connects TRBV18 to TRBJ1-1; perhaps TRBD1 as D (6 bases). Germline CDR1 reads KGHSH; CDR2 reads LQKENI. This CDR3 region has 14 residues. V lost 4 bases and J lost 2, with 11 bases in between. The CDR3 sequence is CASSQGQFNTEAFF. The CDR3 nucleotides are TGTGCCAGCTCACAAGGACAGTTTAACACTGAAGCTTTCTTT.

V usage is TRBV6-1 and J usage is TRBJ1-1, with no clear D. This CDR3 has 13 amino acids. V was pared by 5 bases and J by 8 bases, with 15 bases between. Germline CDR1 reads MNHNS; CDR2 reads SASEGT. The CDR3 bases are TGTGCCAGCAGTTATAAGGCGCTAATCGAAGCTTTCTTT. Its translation is CASSYKALIEAFF.

This clonotype was counted many times. The CDR3 nucleotides are TGCGCCAGCAGCGCCGGGACAGGGTTCTACGAGCAGTACTTC. Its translation is CASSAGTGFYEQYF. V is TRBV10-1 and J is TRBJ2-7; the match to TRBD1 covers 9 bases. CDR1 is WNHNN and CDR2 is SYGVQD in the germline V gene (reference sequence). The CDR3 length is 14 residues. V shed 6 bases, J shed 3 bases, and the junction held 6 bases outside the gene matches.

This clonotype was seen ten or more times. The chain uses TRBV20-1 and TRBJ1-2; 8 bases map to TRBD1. The V gene's germline CDR1 is DFQATT and CDR2 SNEGSKA (reference sequence). J gave up 2 bases and V 3 bases, and 8 bases lay outside the gene matches. This CDR3 is built from 15 residues. This chain's CDR3 is CSARDREEANYGYTF. The CDR3 DNA sequence: TGCAGTGCTAGGGACAGGGAAGAGGCCAACTATGGCTACACCTTC.

Ten or more counts support this clonotype. The rearrangement joins TRBV11-2 to TRBJ2-3, with D maybe TRBD2 (5 bases). Germline V gene data show CDR1 as SGHAT and CDR2 as FQNNGV. Trimming removed 3 bases at V and 4 bases at J, with 11 bases between. This CDR3 has 14 residues. The CDR3 sequence is CASSLFAGSDTQYF. The CDR3 DNA is TGTGCCAGCAGCTTGTTTGCGGGTTCAGATACGCAGTATTTT.

The genes are TRBV11-3 and TRBJ2-7, with D perhaps TRBD1 (5 bases). Deletions cut 2 bases from V and 3 bases from J, with 14 bases between. Germline assignment: CDR1 SGHNT and CDR2 YENEEA. The CDR3 has 15 residues. As DNA, the CDR3 is TGTGCCAGCAGCTTACAGATGGACACGAACTACGAGCAGTACTTC. Protein sequence: CASSLQMDTNYEQYF.

This clonotype occurred many times. The CDR3 DNA follows: TGTGCCAGCAGCGCCCCCCTTCTGGGGGACGAGCAGTACTTC. It specifies CASSAPLLGDEQYF. This chain uses TRBV7-9 with TRBJ2-7; D possibly uses TRBD1 or TRBD2 (5 bases each). Germline CDR1 and CDR2: SEHNR and FQNEAQ (reference sequence). Trimming pared 5 bases from V and 5 bases from J, leaving 16 bases between. The CDR3 sequence is 14 residues long.

Only a few counts were recorded for this clonotype. The chain carries TRBV6-6 and TRBJ1-2; no definite D call. CDR1 and CDR2 (germline): MNHNY, SVGAGI (reference sequence). CDR3 length equals 17 residues. V was pared by 2 bases and J by 0 bases, with 16 bases between. CDR3 coding DNA: TGTGCCAGCAGTTACCGCCTGTATGAGTTAGCTAACTATGGCTACACCTTC. This translates into CASSYRLYELANYGYTF.

This clonotype was found a few times. The V call is TRBV6-2 or TRBV6-3, the J call TRBJ2-3; D perhaps matches TRBD2 (6 bases). The CDR3 has 16 amino acids. V lost 5 bases and J lost 4, with 19 bases in between. Germline V lookup: CDR1 MNHEY, CDR2 SVGEGT. The CDR3 protein is CASSPSTSSISDTQYF. CDR3 bases: TGTGCCAGCAGTCCGTCGACTAGTTCGATATCAGATACGCAGTATTTT.